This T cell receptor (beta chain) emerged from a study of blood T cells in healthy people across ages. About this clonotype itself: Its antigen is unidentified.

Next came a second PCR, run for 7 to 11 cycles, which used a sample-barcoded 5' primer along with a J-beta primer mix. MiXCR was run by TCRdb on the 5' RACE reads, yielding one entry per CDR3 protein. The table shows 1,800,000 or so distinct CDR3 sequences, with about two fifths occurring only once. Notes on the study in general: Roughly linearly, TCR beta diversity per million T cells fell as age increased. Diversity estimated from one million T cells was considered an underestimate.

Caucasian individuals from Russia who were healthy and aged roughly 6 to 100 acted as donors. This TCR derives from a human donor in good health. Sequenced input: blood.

CDR3 DNA sequence: TGTGCCAGCAGTGAAGTCCAAGGGTTTGGGGAGACCCAGTACTTC. The encoded protein is CASSEVQGFGETQYF. The rearrangement uses TRBV2 and TRBJ2-5, with unresolved D. The CDR3 runs to 15 residues. The ends were cut back, 1 base at V and 5 bases at J, with 14 bases in the middle. Per germline, CDR1 SNHLY and CDR2 FYNNEI.